Listed here are 18 T cell receptor beta chains from one sample, sequenced in a study of radiotherapy plus CTLA-4 blockade in lung cancer. Only in-frame clones appear in the TCRdb table, and some are missing; sequencing was by immunoSEQ multiplex PCR. The sample has 89,000 or so clones, approximately 78% seen once. The sample was peripheral blood, taken from a patient treated with radiotherapy plus ipilimumab. These receptors were obtained from a human donor with non-small cell lung cancer who had a partial response to radiotherapy plus ipilimumab.

Comment on this clone: Compared with germline, one end of the junction differs, possibly owing to a read error. V gene TRBV27 combines with J gene TRBJ2-7; 12 nucleotides match TRBD2. CDR1 is MNHEY, CDR2 SMNVEV, per germline (reference sequence). The CDR3 sequence is 14 residues long. This CDR3 is CTSSLAGGPYEQYF. The CDR3 DNA follows: TGTACCAGCAGTCTAGCGGGAGGGCCCTACGAGCAGTACTTC.

The chain has TRBV7-9 and TRBJ1-2; 8 bases are shared with TRBD1. CDR1 SEHNR and CDR2 FQNEAQ come from the germline V gene (reference sequence). V was clipped by 5 bases and J by 4 bases; unmatched bases: 3. This CDR3 has 13 amino acids. The CDR3 spells CASSGQGVYGYTF. In DNA form, the CDR3 reads TGTGCCAGCAGCGGACAGGGCGTCTATGGCTACACCTTC.

The chain links TRBV12-5 to TRBJ2-3, with D perhaps matching TRBD1 (6 bases). Germline assignment: CDR1 LGHNT and CDR2 FRNRAP. The CDR3 extends over 15 amino acids. Trimming pared 5 bases from V and 0 bases from J, leaving 12 bases between. Written as DNA, the CDR3 is TGTGCTAGTGGTCGCGGACAGACTAGCACAGATACGCAGTATTTT. It is translated as CASGRGQTSTDTQYF.

This clone came up a few times. V usage is TRBV28 and J usage is TRBJ1-1; 9 bases fit TRBD1. This CDR3 has 15 amino acids. The germline V gene encodes CDR1 MDHEN and CDR2 SYDVKM. Germline trimming cut 8 bases from V and 4 bases from J; bases unmatched to any gene: 11. The CDR3 is CASGTGGNRGTEAFF. CDR3 nucleotides: TGTGCCAGCGGCACAGGGGGCAATCGAGGCACTGAAGCTTTCTTT.

The count of this clone is one. This chain links TRBV11-2 with TRBJ2-4, with D perhaps matching TRBD1 (6 bases). The germline CDR1 and CDR2 sequences are SGHAT and FQNNGV. Trimming cost V 4 bases and J 2 bases, with 12 bases left between them. This CDR3 has 15 amino acids. The CDR3, as DNA: TGTGCCAGCAGCTCCATAAGGGGGACCAAAAACATTCAGTACTTC. This gives the protein CASSSIRGTKNIQYF.

This clone was seen once. V gene TRBV5-1 combines with J gene TRBJ2-1, with TRBD2 as a possible D gene (5 bases). The germline V and J ends were trimmed by 7 bases and 10 bases, with 9 bases remaining between them. The CDR3 is 10 amino acids. The V gene's germline CDR1 is SGHRS and CDR2 YFSETQ. CDR3 DNA: TGCGCCAGCGGAGGAGAGGAGCAGTTCTTC. It encodes CASGGEEQFF.

The J gene is TRBJ2-2, the V gene TRBV10-3; D possibly corresponds to TRBD1 (6 bases). This CDR3 contains 15 residues. Germline CDR1 reads ENHRY; CDR2 reads SYGVKD. V lost 10 bases and J 0 bases, leaving 15 bases between the germline ends. The CDR3 here is CATQVGHTNTGELFF. The CDR3 nucleotides read TGTGCCACCCAGGTGGGACACACGAACACCGGGGAGCTGTTTTTT.

The rearrangement joins TRBV29-1 to TRBJ1-1; 8 positions match TRBD1. The CDR3 covers 12 residues. Germline V gene data show CDR1 as SQVTM and CDR2 as ANQGSEA. V dropped 6 bases and J dropped 6; count of bases not matched to a gene: 6. Here the CDR3 reads CSVAGGAAEAFF. CDR3 coding DNA: TGCAGCGTGGCAGGGGGCGCCGCTGAAGCTTTCTTT. Full variable domain (missing parts from reference TRBV29-1 and TRBJ1-1): SAVISQKPSRDICQRGTSLTIQCQVDSQVTMMFWYRQQPGQSLTLIATANQGSEATYESGFVIDKFPISRPNLTFSTLTVSNMSPEDSSIYLCSVAGGAAEAFFGQGTRLTVV.

Turning to this clone: Its ends do not fully match the called genes, so a read error is possible. V gene TRBV7-2 combines with J gene TRBJ2-7; 9 bases are shared with TRBD2. This CDR3 has 15 residues. CDR1 and CDR2 from the germline V gene are SGHTA and FQGNSA. The CDR3: CASSIAAGGFYEQYF. The CDR3 DNA reads as TGTGCCAGCAGCATAGCAGCGGGAGGATTCTACGAGCAGTACTTC. The full variable domain, in which reference TRBV7-2 and TRBJ2-7 provide the parts outside the CDR3, is GAGVSQSPSNKVTEKGKDVELRCDPISGHTALYWYRQSLGQGLEFLIYFQGNSAPDKSGLPSDRFSAERTGGSVSTLTIQRTQQEDSAVYLCASSIAAGGFYEQYFGPGTRLTVT.

The chain recombines TRBV5-6 with TRBJ2-7; perhaps TRBD2 as D (6 bases). The ends were cut back, 1 base at V and 6 bases at J, with 17 bases in the middle. Germline assignment: CDR1 SGHDT and CDR2 YYEEEE. CDR3 length: 15 residues. The CDR3 loop reads CASSLTPRGIGEQYF. Written as DNA, the CDR3 is TGTGCCAGCAGCTTGACCCCCCGGGGGATAGGCGAGCAGTACTTC.

This clone was seen more than once but under ten times. V gene TRBV5-1 combines with J gene TRBJ1-1, with TRBD1 identical over 7 bases. The CDR3 runs 22 residues. V lost 4 bases, J lost 0 bases, and 27 bases stayed unmatched. From germline, CDR1 is SGHRS and CDR2 YFSETQ. The CDR3 sequence is CASSPYTIGHYGQASMNTEAFF. The CDR3 DNA sequence: TGCGCCAGCAGCCCCTATACAATCGGACATTACGGACAGGCTTCTATGAACACTGAAGCTTTCTTT.

The chain carries TRBV2 and TRBJ2-1; 8 bases line up with TRBD2. Germline V gives CDR1 SNHLY, CDR2 FYNNEI. This CDR3 contains 16 residues. V was pared by 3 bases and J by 9 bases, with 13 bases of the junction left unmatched. Here the CDR3 reads CASSEETGRASGEQFF. DNA of the CDR3: TGTGCCAGCAGTGAGGAGACCGGGAGGGCCTCGGGTGAGCAGTTCTTC.

The V and J genes are TRBV6-5 and TRBJ1-1, with TRBD1 matching over 7 bases. The germline gives CDR1 MNHEY, CDR2 SVGAGI. CDR3 length: 14 residues. Trimming at V came to 4 bases and at J to 3 bases, leaving 5 bases not matched to a gene. CDR3 coding DNA: TGTGCCAGCAGTTTCAGGGGGTGGGACACTGAAGCTTTCTTT. Amino acids: CASSFRGWDTEAFF.

The J gene is TRBJ1-1, the V gene TRBV5-1, with 7 nucleotides matching TRBD1. The CDR3 is 14 amino acids. Germline CDR1 is SGHRS and CDR2 is YFSETQ. The V gene end was trimmed by 4 bases and the J gene end by 6 bases; junction bases not matched to a gene: 9. CDR3 region: CASSPLRGVSEAFF. Here the CDR3 DNA reads TGCGCCAGCAGCCCCCTCAGGGGGGTCTCTGAAGCTTTCTTT.

This clone turned up a few times. V and J are TRBV2 and TRBJ1-1; perhaps TRBD1 as D (5 bases). The germline gives CDR1 SNHLY, CDR2 FYNNEI. CDR3 length equals 14 residues. Trimming removed 5 bases from V and 0 bases from J, with 10 bases in between. CDR3 loop: CASSYGQMNTEAFF. As DNA, the CDR3 is TGTGCCAGCAGTTATGGACAAATGAACACTGAAGCTTTCTTT.

The chain combines TRBV2 with TRBJ1-5; the D gene is possibly TRBD1 (5 bases). The CDR3 runs to 15 residues. The V gene lost 0 bases and the J gene lost 2 bases, with 8 bases spanning the gap. Germline CDR1 is SNHLY and CDR2 is FYNNEI. This CDR3 reads CASSEAGGGNQPQHF. The CDR3 DNA reads as TGTGCCAGCAGTGAAGCGGGGGGTGGCAATCAGCCCCAGCATTTT.

This clone was detected once. The chain is built from TRBV6-5 and TRBJ2-1; the D gene is possibly TRBD2 (7 bases). CDR1 and CDR2 (germline): MNHEY, SVGAGI. The CDR3 covers 15 residues. V lost 6 bases and J 1 base, leaving 13 bases between the germline ends. The CDR3 nucleotides read TGTGCCAGCAGATTCGCGGGGGCTTCCTACAATGAGCAGTTCTTC. Amino acids: CASRFAGASYNEQFF.

A few counts support this clone. The chain uses TRBV1 and TRBJ1-1. TRBV1 is flagged as a pseudogene. The CDR3 is 14 amino acids. The CDR3 coding sequence is TGCACCAGCAGCGGGAGATACATGAACACTGAAGCTTTCTTT. It specifies CTSSGRYMNTEAFF.